This T cell receptor beta chain is from a study of blood T cell repertoires in COVID-19. Study-level background: COVID-19 samples from acute and convalescent phases originated in the United States, Italy and Spain. The analysed material was cDNA or gDNA that came from T cells, B-cell-depleted T cells, or PBMCs.

Original handling: Estimation of nucleated cell counts was performed using reference gene primer amplification. The table came from immunoSEQ multiplex PCR; TCRdb's copy has only in-frame clones and leaves some out. V, J and clone size were drawn from that table, and D and trimming were deduced from the DNA. The data contain roughly 280,000 clones, around 87% of them singletons. The germline V gene has CDR1 SGHRS and CDR2 YFSETQ. The CDR3 has 14 residues. The germline V and J ends were trimmed by 2 bases and 6 bases, with 15 bases remaining between them. The rearrangement joins TRBV5-1 to TRBJ2-7; tentatively, D is TRBD1 (6 bases). Sequenced sample: peripheral blood. The source is a woman aged 50 to 60 who had recovered from COVID-19. CDR3 nucleotides: TGCGCCAGCAGCTTAGGCCCACAGGGACGCGAGCAGTACTTC. It is translated as CASSLGPQGREQYF. Full variable domain (missing parts from reference TRBV5-1 and TRBJ2-7): KAGVTQTPRYLIKTRGQQVTLSCSPISGHRSVSWYQQTPGQGLQFLFEYFSETQRNKGNFPGRFSGRQFSNSRSEMNVSTLELGDSALYLCASSLGPQGREQYFGPGTRLTVT.